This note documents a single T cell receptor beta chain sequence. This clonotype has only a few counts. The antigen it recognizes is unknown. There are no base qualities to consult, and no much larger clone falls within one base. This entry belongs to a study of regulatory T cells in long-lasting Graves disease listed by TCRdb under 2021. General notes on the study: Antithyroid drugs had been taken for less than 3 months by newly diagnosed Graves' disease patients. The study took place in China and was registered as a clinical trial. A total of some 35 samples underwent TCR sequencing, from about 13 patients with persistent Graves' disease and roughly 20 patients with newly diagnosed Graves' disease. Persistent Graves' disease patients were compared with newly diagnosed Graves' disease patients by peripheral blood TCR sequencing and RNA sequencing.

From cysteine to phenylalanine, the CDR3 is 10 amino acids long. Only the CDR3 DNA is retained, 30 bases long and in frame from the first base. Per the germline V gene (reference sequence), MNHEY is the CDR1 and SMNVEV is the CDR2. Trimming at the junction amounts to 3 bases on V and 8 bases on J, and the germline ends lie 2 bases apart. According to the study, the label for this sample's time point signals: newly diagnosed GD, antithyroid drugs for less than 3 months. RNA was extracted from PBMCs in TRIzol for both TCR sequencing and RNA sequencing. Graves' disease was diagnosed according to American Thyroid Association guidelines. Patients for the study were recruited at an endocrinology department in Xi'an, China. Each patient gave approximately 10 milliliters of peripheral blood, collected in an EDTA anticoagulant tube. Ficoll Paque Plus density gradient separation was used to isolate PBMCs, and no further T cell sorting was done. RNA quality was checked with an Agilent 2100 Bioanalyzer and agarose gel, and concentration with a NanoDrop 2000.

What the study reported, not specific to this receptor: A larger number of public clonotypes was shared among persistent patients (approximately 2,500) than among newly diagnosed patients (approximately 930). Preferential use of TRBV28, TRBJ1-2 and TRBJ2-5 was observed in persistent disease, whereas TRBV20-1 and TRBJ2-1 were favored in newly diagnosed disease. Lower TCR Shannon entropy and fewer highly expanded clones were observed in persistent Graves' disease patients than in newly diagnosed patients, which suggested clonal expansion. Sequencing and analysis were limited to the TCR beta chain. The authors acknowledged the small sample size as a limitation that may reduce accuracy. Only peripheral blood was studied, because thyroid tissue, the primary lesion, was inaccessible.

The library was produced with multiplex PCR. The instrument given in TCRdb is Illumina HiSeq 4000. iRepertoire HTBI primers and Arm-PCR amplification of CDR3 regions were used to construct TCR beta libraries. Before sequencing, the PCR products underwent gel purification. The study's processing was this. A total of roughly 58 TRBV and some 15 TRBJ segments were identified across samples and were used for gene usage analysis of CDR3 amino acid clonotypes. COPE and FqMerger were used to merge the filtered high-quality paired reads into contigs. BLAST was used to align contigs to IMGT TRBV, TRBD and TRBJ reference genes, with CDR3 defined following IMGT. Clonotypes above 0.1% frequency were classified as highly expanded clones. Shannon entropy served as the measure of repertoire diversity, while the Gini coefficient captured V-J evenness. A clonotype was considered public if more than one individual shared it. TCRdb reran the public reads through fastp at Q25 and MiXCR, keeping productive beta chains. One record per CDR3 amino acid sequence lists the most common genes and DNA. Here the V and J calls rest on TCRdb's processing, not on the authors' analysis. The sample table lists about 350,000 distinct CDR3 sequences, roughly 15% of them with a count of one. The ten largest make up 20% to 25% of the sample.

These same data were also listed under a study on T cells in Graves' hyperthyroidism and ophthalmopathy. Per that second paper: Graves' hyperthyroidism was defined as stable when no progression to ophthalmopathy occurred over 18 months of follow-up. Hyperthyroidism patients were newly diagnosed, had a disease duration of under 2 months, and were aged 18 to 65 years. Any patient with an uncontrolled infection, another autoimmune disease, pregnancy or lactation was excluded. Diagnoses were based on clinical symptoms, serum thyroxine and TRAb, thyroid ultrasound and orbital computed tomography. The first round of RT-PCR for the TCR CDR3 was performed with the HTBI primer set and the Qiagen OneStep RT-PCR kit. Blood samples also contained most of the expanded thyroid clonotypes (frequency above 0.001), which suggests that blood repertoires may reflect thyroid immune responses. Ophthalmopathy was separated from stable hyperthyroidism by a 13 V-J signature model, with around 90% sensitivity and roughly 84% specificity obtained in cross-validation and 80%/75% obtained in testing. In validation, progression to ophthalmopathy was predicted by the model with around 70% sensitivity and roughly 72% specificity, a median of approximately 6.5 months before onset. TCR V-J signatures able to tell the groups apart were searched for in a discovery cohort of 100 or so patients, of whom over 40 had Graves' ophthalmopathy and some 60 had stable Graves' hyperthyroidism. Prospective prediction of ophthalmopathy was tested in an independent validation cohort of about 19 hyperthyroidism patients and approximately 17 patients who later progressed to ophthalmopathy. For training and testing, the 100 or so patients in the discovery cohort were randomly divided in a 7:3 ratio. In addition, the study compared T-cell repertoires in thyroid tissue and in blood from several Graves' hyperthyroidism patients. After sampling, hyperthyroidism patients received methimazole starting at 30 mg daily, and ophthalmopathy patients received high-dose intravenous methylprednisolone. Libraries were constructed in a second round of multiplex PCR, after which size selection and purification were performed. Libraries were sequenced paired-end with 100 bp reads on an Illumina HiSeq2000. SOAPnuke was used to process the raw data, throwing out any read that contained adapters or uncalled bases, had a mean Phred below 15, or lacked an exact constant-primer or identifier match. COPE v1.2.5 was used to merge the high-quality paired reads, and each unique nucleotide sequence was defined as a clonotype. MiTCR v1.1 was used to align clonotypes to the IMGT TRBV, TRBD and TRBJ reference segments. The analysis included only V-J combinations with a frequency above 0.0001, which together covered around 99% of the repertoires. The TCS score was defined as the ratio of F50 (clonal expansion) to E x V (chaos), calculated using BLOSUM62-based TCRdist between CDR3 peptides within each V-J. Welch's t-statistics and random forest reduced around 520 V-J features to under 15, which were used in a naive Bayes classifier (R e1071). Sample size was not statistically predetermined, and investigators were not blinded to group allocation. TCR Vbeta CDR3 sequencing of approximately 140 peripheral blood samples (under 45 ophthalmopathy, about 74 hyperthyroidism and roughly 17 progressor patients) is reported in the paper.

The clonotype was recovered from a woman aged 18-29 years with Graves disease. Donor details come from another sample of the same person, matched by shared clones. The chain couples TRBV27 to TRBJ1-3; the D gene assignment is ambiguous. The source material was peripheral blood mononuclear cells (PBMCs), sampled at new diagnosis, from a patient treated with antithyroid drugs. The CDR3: CASSLDTIYF. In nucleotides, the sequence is TGTGCCAGCAGTTTGGACACCATATATTTT.